The source of this T cell receptor (beta chain) is a study of blood T cell repertoires in COVID-19. Overall study: COVID-19 samples from acute and convalescent phases originated in the United States, Italy and Spain.

Assay used: immunoSEQ multiplex PCR; TCRdb lists only in-frame clones, some missing. The table shows a few hundred thousand clones, with around 87% occurring only once. Enrolled through a virtual design, the participants were between roughly 18 and 90 years of age and came from about two dozen US areas. Categorization into cohorts depended on clinical history that participants reported. The CDR3 totals 13 residues. Germline trimming cut 5 bases from V and 3 bases from J; bases unmatched to any gene: 2. Germline-derived CDR1 and CDR2 are SGHTA and FQGNSA. This chain uses TRBV7-2 with TRBJ1-2; TRBD1 matches 8 bases. This receptor was obtained from a man in his forties or fifties in a cohort exposed to, infected with or recovered from COVID-19 (not recorded which). Sequences were obtained from PBMCs or T cells enriched from blood (not recorded which). CDR3 sequence: CASSMDRDYGYTF. CDR3 nucleotide sequence: TGTGCCAGCAGCATGGACAGGGACTATGGCTACACCTTC.